A selection of T cell receptor beta chains follows, all from one sample in a study of blood T cell repertoires in COVID-19. Clones were read by immunoSEQ multiplex PCR, and TCRdb kept only the in-frame ones, dropping some. The sample has fewer than 250,000 clones, around nine tenths seen once; the top ten hold approximately 5.6%. Sequenced material: peripheral blood. The receptors derive from a woman between 40 and 50 years old who had recovered from COVID-19. Each CDR3 is given with its conserved first and last residue. D genes are given only for firm matches. Size values are once, few and many counts, or a class for expanded clones, and some rows have none.

v_call	cdr3_length	j_call	clone_size	d_call	cdr3_aa	cdr3_nt
TRBV7-8	12	TRBJ2-1	-	-	CASSLGGREQFF	TGTGCCAGCAGCTTAGGTGGGAGGGAGCAGTTCTTC
TRBV11-2	15	TRBJ1-3	-	-	CASSLEGSSGNTIYF	TGTGCCAGCAGCTTAGAAGGGAGCTCTGGAAACACCATATATTTT
TRBV28	17	TRBJ2-3	-	TRBD2	CASSLSTSGAIMDTQYF	TGTGCCAGCAGTTTATCGACTAGCGGGGCAATCATGGATACGCAGTATTTT
TRBV9	13	TRBJ1-1	-	-	CASSIRVNTEAFF	TGTGCCAGCAGCATCCGGGTAAACACTGAAGCTTTCTTT
TRBV30	13	TRBJ1-1	once	TRBD1	CAWSETGGTEAFF	TGTGCCTGGAGTGAGACAGGGGGTACTGAAGCTTTCTTT
TRBV18	17	TRBJ2-1	-	-	CASSRQGGTPGGNEQFF	TGTGCCAGCTCGCGACAGGGCGGGACTCCCGGGGGTAATGAGCAGTTCTTC
TRBV7-2	14	TRBJ1-2	-	TRBD1	CASSYGQGQGGYTF	TGTGCCAGCAGCTACGGACAGGGGCAAGGTGGCTACACCTTC
TRBV7-9	15	TRBJ2-1	-	TRBD2	CASSLALGLPNEQFF	TGTGCCAGCAGCTTAGCGCTGGGACTACCCAATGAGCAGTTCTTC
TRBV4-3	16	TRBJ2-2	few	-	CASSQSLANTGGELFF	TGCGCCAGCAGCCAAAGCTTAGCTAACACTGGCGGGGAGCTGTTTTTT
TRBV2	15	TRBJ1-6	-	-	CASRLGSSYNSPLHF	TGTGCCAGCAGATTGGGGAGCTCCTATAATTCACCCCTCCACTTT
TRBV2	13	TRBJ1-2	-	-	CASTLAGFYGYTF	TGTGCCAGCACCCTGGCAGGGTTTTATGGCTACACCTTC
TRBV4-1	16	TRBJ2-5	-	TRBD2	CASSQEVGRAVETQYF	TGCGCCAGCAGCCAAGAAGTCGGGAGGGCCGTTGAGACCCAGTACTTC
TRBV6-4	15	TRBJ1-5	-	TRBD1	CASNQTGHSNQPQHF	TGTGCCAGCAATCAGACAGGGCATAGCAATCAGCCCCAGCATTTT
TRBV4-2	16	TRBJ2-6	-	-	CASSQEQSSGANVLTF	TGTGCCAGCAGCCAAGAACAGAGCTCTGGGGCCAACGTCCTGACTTTC
TRBV4-1	15	TRBJ2-2	few	-	CASSQDRRGTGELFF	TGCGCCAGCAGCCAAGATAGGCGGGGAACCGGGGAGCTGTTTTTT
TRBV11-2	13	TRBJ1-5	-	TRBD1	CASSKTGDQPQHF	TGTGCCAGCAGTAAGACAGGGGATCAGCCCCAGCATTTT
TRBV29-1	16	TRBJ2-6	-	TRBD1	CSARQGIDSGANVLTF	TGCAGCGCACGACAGGGGATAGACTCTGGGGCCAACGTCCTGACTTTC
TRBV9	15	TRBJ2-2	-	TRBD2	CASSRGGMVTGELFF	TGTGCCAGCAGCCGGGGAGGGATGGTAACCGGGGAGCTGTTTTTT
TRBV4-1	14	TRBJ1-1	-	-	CASSHADSRFEAFF	TGCGCCAGCAGCCATGCAGACAGCCGTTTTGAAGCTTTCTTT
TRBV19	16	TRBJ1-4	-	-	CASSISMRGTNEKLFF	TGTGCCAGTAGTATTTCAATGCGAGGTACTAATGAAAAACTGTTTTTT
TRBV6-1	14	TRBJ1-2	-	TRBD1	CASSESRTGYGYTF	TGTGCCAGCAGTGAATCAAGGACAGGGTATGGCTACACCTTC
TRBV9	14	TRBJ1-1	-	-	CASSVDSMNTEAFF	TGTGCCAGCAGCGTAGATAGTATGAACACTGAAGCTTTCTTT
TRBV5-4	15	TRBJ2-7	-	TRBD2	CASSLAASGGFTASF	TGTGCCAGCAGCTTGGCCGCTAGCGGGGGATTTACTGCATCATTC
TRBV20-1	15	TRBJ2-4	-	TRBD2	CSASPGGRAKNIQYF	TGCAGTGCTAGTCCGGGCGGGAGGGCCAAAAACATTCAGTACTTC
TRBV6-4	16	TRBJ1-1	-	-	CASSDTSLGRDTEAFF	TGTGCCAGCAGTGACACTTCTTTGGGGAGGGACACTGAAGCTTTCTTT
TRBV2	14	TRBJ1-6	-	TRBD1	CAAGTGDHNSPLHF	TGTGCAGCCGGGACAGGCGATCATAATTCACCCCTCCACTTT
TRBV19	15	TRBJ1-5	-	-	CASSRAGLNGQPQHF	TGTGCCAGTAGTAGGGCAGGGCTAAATGGTCAGCCCCAGCATTTT
TRBV18	12	TRBJ2-3	-	-	CASSPSLDTQYF	TGTGCCAGCTCACCGTCATTGGATACGCAGTATTTT
TRBV7-9	12	TRBJ1-2	-	-	CASSPQGSGYTF	TGTGCCAGCAGTCCCCAGGGGTCTGGCTACACCTTC
TRBV7-2	16	TRBJ2-5	-	TRBD1	CASSLGPGTGQGAQYF	TGTGCCAGCAGCTTAGGCCCCGGGACAGGACAAGGGGCCCAGTACTTC
TRBV6-5	16	TRBJ2-7	-	-	CASSYSLTSGSYEQYF	TGTGCCAGCAGTTACTCCTTAACGTCGGGATCCTACGAGCAGTACTTC
TRBV29-1	13	TRBJ1-2	few	-	CSVDRVRNYGYTF	TGCAGCGTTGATCGGGTTCGCAACTATGGCTACACCTTC
TRBV6-2/TRBV6-3	15	TRBJ2-5	few	-	CASSFNSPKVETQYF	TGTGCCAGCAGTTTTAACAGTCCCAAAGTGGAGACCCAGTACTTC
TRBV19	16	TRBJ2-1	-	TRBD2	CASSIDGGTPYNEQFF	TGTGCCAGTAGTATAGACGGGGGGACCCCCTACAATGAGCAGTTCTTC
TRBV27	16	TRBJ2-2	-	TRBD2	CASSPLGLEATGELFF	TGTGCCAGCAGTCCCCTAGGACTAGAAGCCACCGGGGAGCTGTTTTTT
TRBV10-3	14	TRBJ1-2	-	TRBD1	CAISEAGQGYGYTF	TGTGCCATCAGTGAGGCGGGACAGGGGTATGGCTACACCTTC
TRBV7-8	16	TRBJ2-7	-	TRBD1	CASSLVLGGLSYEQYF	TGTGCCAGCAGCTTAGTTTTAGGGGGCTTGTCCTACGAGCAGTACTTC
TRBV27	17	TRBJ2-4	-	TRBD2	CASSSRVLAGGPHIQYF	TGTGCCAGCAGTTCCCGCGTCTTAGCGGGAGGGCCACACATTCAGTACTTC
TRBV5-4	14	TRBJ2-7	-	-	CASGKGGAAGEQYF	TGTGCCAGCGGCAAGGGCGGGGCCGCAGGAGAGCAGTACTTC
TRBV7-9	13	TRBJ1-1	-	-	CASSLSLETEAFF	TGTGCCAGCAGCTTATCCTTGGAGACTGAAGCTTTCTTT
TRBV10-3	18	TRBJ2-2	-	TRBD2	CAITGTSGRREPPGELFF	TGTGCCATCACAGGGACTAGCGGGAGGAGGGAGCCGCCCGGGGAGCTGTTTTTT
TRBV18	13	TRBJ1-5	-	-	CASSPRSGQPQHF	TGTGCCAGCTCACCTAGATCGGGGCAGCCCCAGCATTTT
TRBV18	15	TRBJ1-4	-	-	CASSPPDLPYEKLFF	TGTGCCAGCTCACCACCGGACTTACCGTATGAAAAACTGTTTTTT
TRBV4-3	16	TRBJ2-7	-	TRBD2	CASSQGQLAGFYEQYF	TGCGCCAGCAGCCAAGGTCAACTAGCGGGATTCTACGAGCAGTACTTC
TRBV9	14	TRBJ1-1	-	-	CASSVQGGNTEAFF	TGTGCCAGCAGCGTACAGGGTGGGAACACTGAAGCTTTCTTT
TRBV19	13	TRBJ1-5	-	-	CASRTVSNQPQHF	TGTGCCAGTAGGACAGTCAGCAATCAGCCCCAGCATTTT
TRBV19	15	TRBJ1-5	few	-	CASSPRGGRNQPQHF	TGTGCCAGTAGTCCCCGCGGGGGTCGCAATCAGCCCCAGCATTTT
TRBV6-6	19	TRBJ2-3	-	TRBD1	CASSREGFPGTALVDTQYF	TGTGCCAGCAGTCGAGAGGGGTTTCCCGGGACAGCCTTAGTGGATACGCAGTATTTT
TRBV6-2/TRBV6-3	17	TRBJ2-7	-	TRBD2	CASSYRWTSGKGYEQYF	TGTGCCAGCAGTTACAGGTGGACTAGCGGGAAGGGGTACGAGCAGTACTTC
TRBV6-5	14	TRBJ2-7	-	-	CASIGRTLTYEQYF	TGTGCCAGCATCGGGCGGACACTAACCTACGAGCAGTACTTC
TRBV5-1	15	TRBJ2-5	-	-	CASSFLGQGGETQYF	TGCGCCAGCAGCTTTTTAGGCCAGGGAGGAGAGACCCAGTACTTC
TRBV27	15	TRBJ2-1	few	TRBD2	CASTPTTAGVTEQFF	TGTGCCAGCACCCCCACCACAGCGGGAGTTACTGAGCAGTTCTTC
TRBV13	16	TRBJ2-2	-	-	CASSLGGASSTGELFF	TGTGCCAGCAGCTTAGGGGGGGCTAGCAGCACCGGGGAGCTGTTTTTT
TRBV25-1	15	TRBJ2-2	-	TRBD2	CASSLGGGYTGELFF	TGTGCCAGCAGTCTCGGCGGGGGGTACACCGGGGAGCTGTTTTTT